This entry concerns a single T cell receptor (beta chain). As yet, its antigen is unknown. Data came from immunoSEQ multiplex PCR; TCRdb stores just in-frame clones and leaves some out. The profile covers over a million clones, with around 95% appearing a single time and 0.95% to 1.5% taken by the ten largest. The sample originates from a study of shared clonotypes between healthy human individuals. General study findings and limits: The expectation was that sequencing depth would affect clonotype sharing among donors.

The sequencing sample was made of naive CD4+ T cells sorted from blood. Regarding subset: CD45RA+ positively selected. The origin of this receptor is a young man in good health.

The CDR3 loop reads CASSLGPVGGSRRNTIYF. CDR3 in DNA: TGTGCCAGCAGTTTAGGTCCCGTCGGGGGTTCCAGGAGAAACACCATATATTTT. V and J are TRBV28 and TRBJ1-3; tentative D call: TRBD1 (5 bases). Trimming removed 2 bases from V and 5 bases from J, with 22 bases in between. This CDR3 region has 18 residues. Germline CDR1 is MDHEN and CDR2 is SYDVKM.